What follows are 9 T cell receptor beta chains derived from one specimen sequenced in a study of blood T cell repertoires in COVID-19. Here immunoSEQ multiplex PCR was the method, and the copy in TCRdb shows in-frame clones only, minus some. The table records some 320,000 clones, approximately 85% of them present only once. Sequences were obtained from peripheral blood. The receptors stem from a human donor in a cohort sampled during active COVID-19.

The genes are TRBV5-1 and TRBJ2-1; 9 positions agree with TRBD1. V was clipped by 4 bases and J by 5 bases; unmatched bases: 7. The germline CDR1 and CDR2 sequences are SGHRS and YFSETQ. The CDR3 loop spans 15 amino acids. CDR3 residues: CASSLSGTGNNEQFF. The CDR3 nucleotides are TGCGCCAGCAGCCTATCCGGGACAGGGAACAATGAGCAGTTCTTC.

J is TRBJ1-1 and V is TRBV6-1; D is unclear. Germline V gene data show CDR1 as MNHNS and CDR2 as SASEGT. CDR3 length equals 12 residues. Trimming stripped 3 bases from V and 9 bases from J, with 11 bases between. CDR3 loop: CASSEIRGKAFF. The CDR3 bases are TGTGCCAGCAGTGAGATTCGGGGTAAAGCTTTCTTT.

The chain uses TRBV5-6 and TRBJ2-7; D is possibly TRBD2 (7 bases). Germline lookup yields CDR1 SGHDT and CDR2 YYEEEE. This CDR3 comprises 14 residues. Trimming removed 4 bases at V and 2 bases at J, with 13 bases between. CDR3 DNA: TGTGCCAGCAGCAGCGGGACAACTGCCTACGAGCAGTACTTC. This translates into CASSSGTTAYEQYF. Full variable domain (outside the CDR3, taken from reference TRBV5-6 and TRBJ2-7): DAGVTQSPTHLIKTRGQQVTLRCSPKSGHDTVSWYQQALGQGPQFIFQYYEEEERQRGNFPDRFSGHQFPNYSSELNVNALLLGDSALYLCASSSGTTAYEQYFGPGTRLTVT.

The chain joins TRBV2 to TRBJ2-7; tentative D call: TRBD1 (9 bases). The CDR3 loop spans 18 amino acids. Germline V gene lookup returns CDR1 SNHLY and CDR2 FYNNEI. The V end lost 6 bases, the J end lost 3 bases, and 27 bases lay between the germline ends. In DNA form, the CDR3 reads TGTGCCAGCAGGGCGGGGGGACAGCAGAAGACAGGGGGCTACGAGCAGTACTTC. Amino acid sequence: CASRAGGQQKTGGYEQYF.

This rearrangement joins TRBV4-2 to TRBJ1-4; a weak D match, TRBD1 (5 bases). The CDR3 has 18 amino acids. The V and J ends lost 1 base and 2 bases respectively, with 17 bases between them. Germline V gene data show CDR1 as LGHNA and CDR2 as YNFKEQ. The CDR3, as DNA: TGTGCCAGCAGCCAAGCGACGATCACCGGGACTACTAATGAAAAACTGTTTTTT. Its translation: CASSQATITGTTNEKLFF.

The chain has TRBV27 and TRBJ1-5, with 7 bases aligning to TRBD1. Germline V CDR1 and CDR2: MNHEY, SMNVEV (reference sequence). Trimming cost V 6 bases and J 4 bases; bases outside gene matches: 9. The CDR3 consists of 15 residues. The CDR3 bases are TGTGCCAGCAGCCCCCGGACAGGCCCTAATCAGCCCCAGCATTTT. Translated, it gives CASSPRTGPNQPQHF.

The CDR3: CASGHRGLEAAGELFF. CDR3 in DNA: TGTGCCAGCGGTCACAGGGGGCTTGAGGCCGCCGGGGAGCTGTTTTTT. The chain recombines TRBV7-2 with TRBJ2-2; TRBD1 matches 9 bases. Germline V gene lookup returns CDR1 SGHTA and CDR2 FQGNSA. This CDR3 comprises 16 residues. With 8 bases clipped from V and 6 bases from J, the junction kept 13 bases outside the gene matches.

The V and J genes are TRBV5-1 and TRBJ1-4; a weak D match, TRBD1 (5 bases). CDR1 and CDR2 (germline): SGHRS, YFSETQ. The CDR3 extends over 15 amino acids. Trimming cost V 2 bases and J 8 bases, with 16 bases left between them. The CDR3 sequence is CASSFQGTVREKLFF. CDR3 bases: TGCGCCAGCAGCTTCCAGGGCACGGTTCGGGAAAAACTGTTTTTT.

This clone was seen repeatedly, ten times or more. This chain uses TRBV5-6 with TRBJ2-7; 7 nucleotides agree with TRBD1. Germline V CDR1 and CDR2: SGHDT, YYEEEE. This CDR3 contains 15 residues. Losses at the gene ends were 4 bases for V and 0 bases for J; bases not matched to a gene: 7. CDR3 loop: CASSLGTVSSYEQYF. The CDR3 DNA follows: TGTGCCAGCAGCCTAGGGACAGTAAGCTCCTACGAGCAGTACTTC.